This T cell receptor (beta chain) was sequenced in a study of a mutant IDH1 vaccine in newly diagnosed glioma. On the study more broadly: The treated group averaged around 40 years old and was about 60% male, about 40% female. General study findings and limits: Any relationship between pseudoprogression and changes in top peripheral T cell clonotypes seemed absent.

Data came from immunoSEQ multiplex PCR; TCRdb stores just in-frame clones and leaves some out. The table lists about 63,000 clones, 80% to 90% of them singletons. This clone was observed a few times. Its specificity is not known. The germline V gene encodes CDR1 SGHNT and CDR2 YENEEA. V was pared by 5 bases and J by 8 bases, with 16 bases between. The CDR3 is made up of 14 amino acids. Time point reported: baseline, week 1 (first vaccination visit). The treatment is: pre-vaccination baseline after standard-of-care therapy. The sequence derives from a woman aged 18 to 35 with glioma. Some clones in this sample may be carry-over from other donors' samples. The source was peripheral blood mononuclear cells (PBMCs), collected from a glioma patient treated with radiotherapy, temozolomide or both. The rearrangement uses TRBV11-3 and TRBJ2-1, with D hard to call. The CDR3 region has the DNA TGTGCCAGCAGCATAGCACCAGCTAGGGATGAGCAGTTCTTC. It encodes CASSIAPARDEQFF.